This T cell receptor (beta chain) was recorded in a study of breast tumors, draining lymph nodes, adjacent tissues. Study-wide points: The lymph node origin of tumor T cells was framed as consistent with a hypothesis, not demonstrated. Tumors had less TCR diversity than lymph nodes, more than nontumor tissue. Luminal-like breast cancer showed significantly higher tumor–nontumor repertoire similarity than basal-like. Most tumor T cells seemingly derive from lymph node, then expand in tumor.

Each CDR3 protein is one row after TCRdb ran MiXCR on the multiplex PCR reads. Here the sample spans more than 200,000 distinct CDR3 sequences, 32% being singletons. Samples came from axillary lymph nodes draining the breast cancer. There are many counts of this clonotype. Its specificity is unknown. Trimming left V 3 bases short and J 8 bases short, with 10 bases between. The germline CDR1 and CDR2 sequences are SGHNT and YENEEA. The CDR3 has 12 amino acids. Sample: axillary lymph node tissue. The chain joins TRBV11-3 to TRBJ1-2; D gene ambiguous. This TCR was recovered from a female donor with breast cancer. Some clones in this sample may be carry-over from other donors' samples. The CDR3 sequence: CASSLTRGGYTF. For the CDR3, the DNA is TGTGCCAGCAGCTTGACACGGGGAGGCTACACCTTC.